Listed below are T cell receptor beta chains from one sample, sequenced in a study of PD-1 blockade in classical Hodgkin lymphoma. Data came from immunoSEQ multiplex PCR; TCRdb stores just in-frame clones and leaves some out. This sample has more than 40,000 clones; roughly 69% occur once, and the top ten carry about 2.7%. The source material was peripheral blood mononuclear cells (PBMCs), sampled before the fourth cycle of nivolumab. Receptors originate from a human donor with classical Hodgkin lymphoma. Both conserved end residues are part of each CDR3. A D gene is named only where the DNA matches it firmly. Expanded clones are given a class, and other clones once, few, many or no size at all.

abundance,j_gene,d_gene,v_gene,CDR3aa
.,TRBJ2-7,.,TRBV30,CAWSPKGAVVLEQYF
.,TRBJ1-5,TRBD1,TRBV5-1,CASSPQGASNQPQHF
few,TRBJ1-1,.,TRBV30,CASTGLMGTEAFF
.,TRBJ1-6,TRBD1,TRBV30,CAYDRGSPLHF
.,TRBJ2-2,.,TRBV7-3,CASSPRSGELFF
.,TRBJ1-1,.,TRBV27,CASVSPQWLGAEAFF
few,TRBJ2-7,TRBD1,TRBV6-5,CASSYSRDSQTYEQYF
.,TRBJ2-2,.,TRBV6-5,CASSYSSGNTGELFF
.,TRBJ2-2,.,TRBV9,CASSHPGQFVTGELFF
few,TRBJ2-1,TRBD1,TRBV14,CASSRETGGVWANEQFF
.,TRBJ2-3,.,TRBV19,CASNQILGGSDTQYF
.,TRBJ2-1,.,TRBV6-5,CASTPLRYNEQFF
once,TRBJ2-7,.,TRBV7-8,CASSLGDTYEQYF
.,TRBJ1-2,.,TRBV29-1,CSVEGTTDVYGYTF
.,TRBJ2-1,TRBD2,TRBV5-6,CASSPLAGSSYNEQFF
.,TRBJ1-5,.,TRBV18,CASSPGLSSENQPQHF
.,TRBJ2-1,TRBD2,TRBV4-1,CASSQEGGLVVHEQFF
.,TRBJ2-1,TRBD2,TRBV5-1,CASSLGGPSGGARNEQFF
.,TRBJ1-2,TRBD1,TRBV6-6,CASSYLGQSSNYGYTF
.,TRBJ2-6,.,TRBV10-3,CAISESGGSGANVLTF
.,TRBJ2-2,.,TRBV6-5,CASSYGGELFF
.,TRBJ2-1,.,TRBV7-9,CASSLAQASNEQFF
.,TRBJ2-1,TRBD2,TRBV10-2,CASSEGGLALYNEQFF
few,TRBJ2-5,TRBD2,TRBV5-4,CASSSGTSGGGETQYF
few,TRBJ2-1,.,TRBV5-6,CASSSPTEVYGLFF
.,TRBJ2-1,.,TRBV7-8,CASSLVGWVVEQFF
.,TRBJ2-7,.,TRBV4-2,CASSQEIGGSSYEQYF
medium-sized,TRBJ1-2,TRBD1,TRBV7-9,CASSQDGQGVYGYTF
.,TRBJ2-3,.,TRBV6-5,CASSLTALGSTDTQYF
few,TRBJ2-7,TRBD1,TRBV7-9,CASSRPGQGIEKQYF
few,TRBJ1-1,.,TRBV10-3,CAISESLNTEAFF
.,TRBJ1-3,.,TRBV5-6,CASSFLVNSGGNTIYF
.,TRBJ2-7,.,TRBV9,CASSVDTYEQYF
large,TRBJ2-5,TRBD2,TRBV2,CASTRGPGGETQYF
.,TRBJ1-5,TRBD1,TRBV18,CASSQGQFQPQHF
.,TRBJ2-4,.,TRBV6-1,CASKKAGEYIQYF
.,TRBJ2-7,.,TRBV4-1,CASSQDWIASEQYF
.,TRBJ1-1,TRBD1,TRBV6-5,CASRTTGRGTEAFF
once,TRBJ1-4,TRBD1,TRBV19,CASNSDRGQDEKLFF
.,TRBJ1-2,.,TRBV6-6,CASSPSTLDPYGYTF
.,TRBJ1-2,TRBD1,TRBV6-1,CASSEPFPGQGYGYTF
few,TRBJ2-1,.,TRBV7-9,CASSLSSNEQFF